This entry concerns a single T cell receptor (beta chain). The antigen is undetermined. Cultured CD4+ T cells had their DNA profiled by the Oncomine TCR Beta short-read assay. Genomic DNA was isolated from cultured CD4+ T cells. TCRdb re-called the PCR reads through MiXCR, storing one row per CDR3 protein. Of several thousand distinct CDR3 sequences in the sample, roughly 30% are singletons; the top ten hold more than 13%. This record comes from a study of vaccination and CD4 T cells after COVID-19. This CDR3 is 13 amino acids long. Germline V CDR1 and CDR2: SGHTA, FQGTGA. V lost 3 bases to trimming and J lost 1 base, with 5 bases between them. Noted treatment: approximately nine-day PBMC culture with coronavirus spike peptide pools or control peptides (ViraFEST assay). Before the COVID-19 pandemic (2011-2018), CD4+ T cells were obtained from the unexposed donor. With peptide pools, ViraFEST first expanded antigen-specific T cells and afterwards sequenced their TCRs.

This receptor was identified in a human donor in good health. This chain uses TRBV7-3 with TRBJ2-3; D unresolved. What was sequenced was CD4+ T cells from blood, cultured in vitro. In nucleotides, the CDR3 is TGTGCCAGCAGCTTTGAGCGCACAGATACGCAGTATTTT. Translation: CASSFERTDTQYF.